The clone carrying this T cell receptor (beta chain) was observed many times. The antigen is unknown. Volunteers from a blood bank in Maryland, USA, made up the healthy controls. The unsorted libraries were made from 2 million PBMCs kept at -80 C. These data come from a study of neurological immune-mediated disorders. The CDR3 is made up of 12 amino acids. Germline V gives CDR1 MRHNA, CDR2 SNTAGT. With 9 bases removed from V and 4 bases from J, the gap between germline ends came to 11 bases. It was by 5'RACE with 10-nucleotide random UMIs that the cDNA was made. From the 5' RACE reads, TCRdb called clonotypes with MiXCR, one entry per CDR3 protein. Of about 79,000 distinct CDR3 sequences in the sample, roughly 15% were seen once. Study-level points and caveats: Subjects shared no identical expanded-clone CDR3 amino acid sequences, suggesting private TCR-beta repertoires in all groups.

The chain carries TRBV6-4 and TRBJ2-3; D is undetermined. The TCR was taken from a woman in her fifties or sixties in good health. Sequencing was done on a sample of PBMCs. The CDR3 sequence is CARDSRPDTQYF. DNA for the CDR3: TGTGCCAGGGATTCGCGCCCAGATACGCAGTATTTT.